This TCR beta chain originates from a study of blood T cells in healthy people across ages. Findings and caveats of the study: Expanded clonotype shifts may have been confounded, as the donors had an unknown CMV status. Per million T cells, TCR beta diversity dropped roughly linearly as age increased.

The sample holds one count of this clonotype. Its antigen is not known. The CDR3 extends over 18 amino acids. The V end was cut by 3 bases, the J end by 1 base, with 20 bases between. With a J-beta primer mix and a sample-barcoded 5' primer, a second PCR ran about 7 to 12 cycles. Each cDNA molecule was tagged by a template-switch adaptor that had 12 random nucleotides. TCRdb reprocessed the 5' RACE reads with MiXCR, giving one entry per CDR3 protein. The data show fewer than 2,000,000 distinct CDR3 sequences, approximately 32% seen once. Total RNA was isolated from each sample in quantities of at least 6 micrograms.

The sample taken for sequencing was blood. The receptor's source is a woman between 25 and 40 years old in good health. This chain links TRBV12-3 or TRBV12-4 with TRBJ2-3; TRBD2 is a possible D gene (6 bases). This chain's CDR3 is CASSFGAGTLRGTDTQYF. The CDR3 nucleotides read TGTGCCAGCAGTTTCGGGGCAGGGACTCTTAGGGGCACAGATACGCAGTATTTT.